Shown below are 31 T cell receptor beta chains from a single sample sequenced in a study of shared clonotypes between healthy human individuals. The method was immunoSEQ multiplex PCR; TCRdb's version includes in-frame clones alone and lacks a portion of them. The profile shows some 2,000,000 clones, 90% to 97% of them singletons. The sample was naive CD4+ T cells sorted from blood. Subset meaning: CD45RA+ positively selected. All receptors come from a man aged 18 to 30 in good health.

This chain links TRBV10-1 with TRBJ1-4; no clear D gene. Germline CDR1 WNHNN, CDR2 SYGVQD (reference sequence). Trimming took 4 bases from V and 0 from J, leaving 24 bases between them. The CDR3 is 20 amino acids. The CDR3 region has the DNA TGCGCCAGCAGTGTGTTCCGGACGGGATCAGAACTCGCAACTAATGAAAAACTGTTTTTT. As protein: CASSVFRTGSELATNEKLFF.

The CDR3: CASSGTGENYGYTF. CDR3 nucleotides: TGTGCCAGTAGTGGCACAGGAGAGAACTATGGCTACACCTTC. The chain couples TRBV19 to TRBJ1-2; D perhaps matches TRBD1 (5 bases). The CDR3 length is 14 residues. In germline, CDR1 is LNHDA, CDR2 SQIVND (reference sequence). The V gene lost 5 bases and the J gene lost 2 bases, with 12 bases spanning the gap. The full variable domain, rest sourced from reference TRBV19 and TRBJ1-2, is DGGITQSPKYLFRKEGQNVTLSCEQNLNHDAMYWYRQDPGQGLRLIYYSQIVNDFQKGDIAEGYSVSREKKESFPLTVTSAQKNPTAFYLCASSGTGENYGYTFGSGTRLTVV.

This clone was recorded only once. The rearrangement uses TRBV19 and TRBJ2-1, with TRBD1 matching 9 bases. J lost 0 bases, V lost 5 bases, and 5 bases had no gene match. The CDR3 spans 16 residues. Germline CDR1 reads LNHDA; CDR2 reads SQIVND (reference sequence). The CDR3 loop is CASSSGTGSSYNEQFF. CDR3 in DNA: TGTGCCAGTAGTTCAGGGACAGGGAGCTCCTACAATGAGCAGTTCTTC.

The chain recombines TRBV5-1 with TRBJ1-4; D call uncertain. Germline lookup yields CDR1 SGHRS and CDR2 YFSETQ. The CDR3 spans 14 residues. Deletions cut 0 bases from V and 5 bases from J, with 8 bases between. The CDR3 DNA reads as TGCGCCAGCAGCTTGGAAGTCAACAATGAAAAACTGTTTTTT. This sequence encodes CASSLEVNNEKLFF.

The chain uses TRBV5-1 and TRBJ1-2; 8 nucleotides line up with TRBD1. CDR1 is SGHRS, CDR2 YFSETQ, per germline. V was clipped by 0 bases and J by 13 bases; unmatched bases: 11. The CDR3 sequence is 14 residues long. The chain's CDR3 is CASSLEPGGQTATF. CDR3 DNA: TGCGCCAGCAGCTTGGAGCCAGGGGGCCAGACGGCCACCTTC. Based on the CDR3 plus reference TRBV5-1 and TRBJ1-2, the full variable domain is KAGVTQTPRYLIKTRGQQVTLSCSPISGHRSVSWYQQTPGQGLQFLFEYFSETQRNKGNFPGRFSGRQFSNSRSEMNVSTLELGDSALYLCASSLEPGGQTATFGSGTRLTVV.

The chain couples TRBV7-2 to TRBJ1-6, with D perhaps matching TRBD1 (6 bases). CDR3 length: 15 amino acids. The V gene's germline CDR1 is SGHTA and CDR2 FQGNSA. Trimming took off 3 bases at V and 7 bases at J, with 13 bases between the two ends. CDR3 residues: CASSLAGGQNSPLHF. As DNA, the CDR3 is TGTGCCAGCAGCTTGGCCGGGGGCCAAAATTCACCCCTCCACTTT.

The DNA of the CDR3 is TGTGCCAGCAGCTTGAGGGACAGGGATTACTATGGCTACACCTTC. Its protein product is CASSLRDRDYYGYTF. This chain uses TRBV5-8 with TRBJ1-2; 9 bases are a match to TRBD1. CDR1 and CDR2 from the germline V gene are SGHTS and YDEGEE. After removal of 1 base from V and 3 bases from J, the junction contained 4 bases not matched to a gene. The CDR3 consists of 15 residues.

V gene TRBV19 combines with J gene TRBJ2-5; no definite D call. This CDR3 has 13 amino acids. V was clipped by 9 bases and J by 2 bases, with 13 bases between them. Germline CDR1 LNHDA, CDR2 SQIVND (reference sequence). The CDR3 coding sequence is TGTGCCAGGTGGGCGAACCTGCAAGAGACCCAGTACTTC. Residues: CARWANLQETQYF.

Regarding this clone: Other DNA sequences from this sample encode an identical CDR3 as well. The chain couples TRBV28 to TRBJ1-1, with D unclear. The germline V gene has CDR1 MDHEN and CDR2 SYDVKM. V lost 7 bases to trimming and J lost 1 base, with 7 bases between them. The CDR3 is 12 residues long. CDR3 amino acids: CASNTGNTEAFF. Here the CDR3 DNA reads TGTGCCAGCAATACCGGGAACACTGAAGCTTTCTTT.

This chain joins TRBV5-1 and TRBJ2-5, with D unclear. The V end lost 0 bases, the J end lost 0 bases, and 9 bases lay between the germline ends. The CDR3 contains 15 residues. Germline V CDR1 and CDR2: SGHRS, YFSETQ. CDR3 DNA: TGCGCCAGCAGCTTGGGCTCGGTGTACCAAGAGACCCAGTACTTC. Translation: CASSLGSVYQETQYF.

On this clone itself: The same CDR3 also results from other DNA sequences found in this sample. The chain couples TRBV2 to TRBJ1-2; D gene unclear. The CDR3 has 11 residues. The germline V gene has CDR1 SNHLY and CDR2 FYNNEI. V was trimmed by 1 base and J by 5 bases, leaving 2 bases between them. This CDR3 reads CASSEGYGYTF. In DNA, the CDR3 is TGTGCCAGCAGTGAAGGTTATGGCTACACCTTC. The complete variable domain, with remaining parts taken from reference TRBV2 and TRBJ1-2, reads EPEVTQTPSHQVTQMGQEVILRCVPISNHLYFYWYRQILGQKVEFLVSFYNNEISEKSEIFDDQFSVERPDGSNFTLKIRSTKLEDSAMYFCASSEGYGYTFGSGTRLTVV.

The V and J genes are TRBV4-2 and TRBJ1-5; perhaps TRBD1 as D (5 bases). The CDR3 extends over 15 amino acids. Germline assignment: CDR1 LGHNA and CDR2 YNFKEQ. Trimming removed 4 bases from V and 1 base from J, with 11 bases in between. The CDR3 loop is CASSRLGDSNQPQHF. The CDR3 bases are TGTGCCAGCAGCCGACTGGGGGACAGCAATCAGCCCCAGCATTTT.

The chain has TRBV6-1 and TRBJ2-2; D is ambiguous. The CDR3 extends over 14 amino acids. Per the germline V gene, CDR1 is MNHNS and CDR2 is SASEGT. The V end was cut by 6 bases, the J end by 8 bases, with 16 bases between. The CDR3 bases are TGTGCCAGCAGCACCCGGCGATCAGGAGGGGAGCTGTTTTTT. This translates into CASSTRRSGGELFF.

The gene calls are TRBV25-1 and TRBJ2-7; 10 nucleotides align to TRBD2. This CDR3 has 12 residues. Germline trimming cut 7 bases from V and 6 bases from J; bases unmatched to any gene: 3. Germline CDR1 is MGHDK and CDR2 is SYGVNS. DNA for the CDR3: TGTGCCAGCATGCGGACTAGCGGCGAGCAGTACTTC. This sequence encodes CASMRTSGEQYF.

The rearrangement joins TRBV25-1 to TRBJ2-5; 8 positions agree with TRBD1. The CDR3 totals 16 residues. V trimming: 6 bases; J trimming: 2 bases; junction bases outside the gene matches: 11. CDR1 is MGHDK, CDR2 SYGVNS, per germline. CDR3 DNA: TGTGCCAGCAGAGGGGATGACAGGGGCCATCAAGAGACCCAGTACTTC. Residues: CASRGDDRGHQETQYF.

The V call is TRBV19, the J call TRBJ2-3; 7 positions agree with TRBD1. Germline V gene lookup returns CDR1 LNHDA and CDR2 SQIVND (reference sequence). After removal of 0 bases from V and 11 bases from J, the junction contained 11 bases not matched to a gene. The CDR3 spans 15 residues. The CDR3 coding sequence is TGTGCCAGTAGTATAGATCGGTGGGACAGCGGCATGCAGTATTTT. It is translated as CASSIDRWDSGMQYF.

The chain couples TRBV7-9 to TRBJ2-1, with D tentatively TRBD1 (5 bases). Per the germline V gene, CDR1 is SEHNR and CDR2 is FQNEAQ (reference sequence). This CDR3 region has 17 residues. The V end lost 2 bases, the J end lost 9 bases, and 23 bases lay between the germline ends. For the CDR3, the DNA is TGTGCCAGCAGCTTATGGTTCAGGGTTGAGGTTTCGGGTGAGCAGTTCTTC. It is translated as CASSLWFRVEVSGEQFF.

Here the CDR3 reads CASSYQDIQYF. CDR3 nucleotides: TGTGCCAGCAGTTATCAGGACATTCAGTACTTC. This chain connects TRBV6-5 to TRBJ2-4, with no clear D. The CDR3 length is 11 residues. V lost 3 bases, J lost 8 bases, and 5 bases lay in between. Looked up from germline, CDR1 is MNHEY and CDR2 is SVGAGI.

This clone was observed a single time. The sample has other DNA sequences that encode this CDR3 too. This chain joins TRBV6-5 and TRBJ2-7; TRBD1 or TRBD2 may be the D gene (5 bases each). Looked up from germline, CDR1 is MNHEY and CDR2 is SVGAGI. Trimming took off 2 bases at V and 3 bases at J, with 11 bases between the two ends. The CDR3 covers 14 residues. CDR3 coding DNA: TGTGCCAGCAGTTACGGGGGAAAGAACTACGAGCAGTACTTC. It codes for CASSYGGKNYEQYF.

Remarks on this clone: The conserved final phenylalanine or tryptophan is absent from the CDR3, which likely points to a read error. The genes are TRBV5-1 and TRBJ2-7; maybe TRBD1 (7 bases). This CDR3 is built from 16 residues. Per germline, CDR1 SGHRS and CDR2 YFSETQ. Trimming shortened V by 0 bases and J by 6 bases, and 19 bases separated the two germline ends. Here the CDR3 DNA reads TGCGCCAGCAGCTTGGAAGGGCGACAGGGAGGCTCCGAGCAGTACCTC. Its protein product is CASSLEGRQGGSEQYL.

This chain connects TRBV30 to TRBJ1-5, with 8 bases matching TRBD1. The CDR3 totals 15 residues. V shed 2 bases and J 7 bases; nucleotides not matched to a gene: 10. Germline CDR1 and CDR2: GTSNPN and SVGIG (reference sequence). The CDR3 reads CAWSRGQGSRQPQHF. The CDR3 nucleotides are TGTGCCTGGAGTCGTGGACAGGGATCCAGGCAGCCCCAGCATTTT. The complete variable domain, with remaining parts taken from reference TRBV30 and TRBJ1-5, reads SQTIHQWPATLVQPVGSPLSLECTVEGTSNPNLYWYRQAAGRGLQLLFYSVGIGQISSEVPQNLSASRPQDRQFILSSKKLLLSDSGFYLCAWSRGQGSRQPQHFGDGTRLSIL.

The chain recombines TRBV11-2 with TRBJ2-7, with 10 bases that match TRBD2. The CDR3 covers 18 residues. Germline V gives CDR1 SGHAT, CDR2 FQNNGV. V was pared by 5 bases and J by 0 bases, with 13 bases of the junction left unmatched. Here the CDR3 reads CASSQRVSGRPSSYEQYF. In nucleotides, the CDR3 is TGTGCCAGCAGCCAAAGGGTTAGCGGGAGGCCGAGCTCCTACGAGCAGTACTTC.

The rearrangement uses TRBV6-5 and TRBJ1-2; unclear D gene. Germline assignment: CDR1 MNHEY and CDR2 SVGAGI. The CDR3 length is 15 residues. V shed 0 bases and J shed 1 base, with 9 bases lying between them. CDR3 in amino acids: CASSYSTGDNYGYTF. As DNA, the CDR3 is TGTGCCAGCAGTTACTCGACCGGGGATAACTATGGCTACACCTTC.

J is TRBJ2-2 and V is TRBV19; D is perhaps TRBD1 or TRBD2 (5 bases each). The CDR3 loop spans 11 amino acids. CDR1 is LNHDA and CDR2 is SQIVND in the germline V gene (reference sequence). The V end lost 10 bases, the J end lost 6 bases, and 9 bases lay between the germline ends. CDR3 DNA: TGTGCCACTGGGGGTGCCGGGGAGCTGTTTTTT. It encodes CATGGAGELFF.

The J gene is TRBJ2-4, the V gene TRBV19; tentative D call: TRBD2 (5 bases). CDR3 length equals 15 residues. Per germline, CDR1 LNHDA and CDR2 SQIVND (reference sequence). Deletions cut 1 base from V and 1 base from J, with 8 bases between. In DNA, the CDR3 is TGTGCCAGTAGTATAGGTTGGGAGGCCAAAAACATTCAGTACTTC. It codes for CASSIGWEAKNIQYF.

Worth noting for this clone: The sample holds other DNA sequences that translate to the same CDR3. The V and J genes are TRBV5-1 and TRBJ2-3, with 8 nucleotides matching TRBD1. The CDR3 totals 15 residues. The germline V gene has CDR1 SGHRS and CDR2 YFSETQ. With 3 bases clipped from V and 0 bases from J, the junction kept 3 bases outside the gene matches. The CDR3 DNA sequence: TGCGCCAGCAGCTATGGACAGGGTAGCACAGATACGCAGTATTTT. Translation: CASSYGQGSTDTQYF. The variable domain in full, completed from reference TRBV5-1 and TRBJ2-3, reads KAGVTQTPRYLIKTRGQQVTLSCSPISGHRSVSWYQQTPGQGLQFLFEYFSETQRNKGNFPGRFSGRQFSNSRSEMNVSTLELGDSALYLCASSYGQGSTDTQYFGPGTRLTVL.

The V and J genes are TRBV19 and TRBJ2-4; TRBD1 agrees at 9 bases. This CDR3 region has 14 residues. Trimming at V came to 4 bases and at J to 7 bases, leaving 5 bases not matched to a gene. Germline CDR1 reads LNHDA; CDR2 reads SQIVND (reference sequence). The CDR3 DNA sequence: TGTGCCAGTAGTACTGGGACAGGGATGAACATTCAGTACTTC. Its translation: CASSTGTGMNIQYF.

The CDR3 is CASRASGAGNTIYF. The CDR3 nucleotides read TGTGCCAGCAGGGCCTCGGGGGCTGGAAACACCATATATTTT. The rearrangement links TRBV6-5 to TRBJ1-3, with D possibly TRBD1 on 5 matching bases. The CDR3 runs to 14 residues. Trimming left V 6 bases short and J 2 bases short, with 11 bases between. Germline values: CDR1 MNHEY, CDR2 SVGAGI.

The chain recombines TRBV27 with TRBJ1-2; D not certain. Looked up from germline, CDR1 is MNHEY and CDR2 is SMNVEV (reference sequence). The CDR3 consists of 14 residues. Trimming cost V 6 bases and J 8 bases, with 19 bases left between them. This chain's CDR3 is CASSPPVPLFGYTF. CDR3 nucleotides: TGTGCCAGCAGCCCGCCGGTTCCCCTCTTCGGCTACACCTTC.

Note on this clone: The same CDR3 can be traced to other DNA sequences in this sample. The chain carries TRBV7-9 and TRBJ1-2; 8 bases line up with TRBD1. The CDR3 runs 13 residues. Germline loops: CDR1 SEHNR, CDR2 FQNEAQ (reference sequence). V shed 3 bases and J 4 bases; nucleotides not matched to a gene: 1. CDR3 amino acids: CASSLQGAYGYTF. CDR3 nucleotide sequence: TGTGCCAGCAGCTTGCAGGGGGCCTATGGCTACACCTTC.

Notes on this clone: At the DNA level, this CDR3 is encoded by other sequences in the same sample as well. The chain recombines TRBV28 with TRBJ1-1; no firm D call. CDR1 is MDHEN, CDR2 SYDVKM, per germline. This CDR3 spans 11 amino acids. The V and J ends lost 6 bases and 3 bases respectively, with 5 bases between them. DNA of the CDR3: TGTGCCAGCAGGACGGACACTGAAGCTTTCTTT. The encoded protein is CASRTDTEAFF.